The 2 T cell receptor beta chains in this list originate from one sample, sequenced in a study of cytomegalovirus exposure and HLA in healthy donors. TCRdb keeps only in-frame clones here, not all; method: immunoSEQ multiplex PCR. The sample contains over 200,000 clones, around 88% of which appear only once. Sequenced material: PBMCs. All receptors come from a woman aged 18-29 years in good health and CMV-seronegative.

V usage is TRBV5-4 and J usage is TRBJ2-7; D is perhaps TRBD1 (6 bases). CDR1 is SGHNT and CDR2 is YYREEE in the germline V gene (reference sequence). The length of the CDR3 is 14 residues. Trimming took off 0 bases at V and 5 bases at J, with 12 bases between the two ends. The CDR3 coding sequence is TGTGCCAGCAGCTTGGTGCCACAGGGTGACGAGCAGTACTTC. This gives the protein CASSLVPQGDEQYF.

As concerns this clone: Other DNA sequences in the sample encode the same CDR3. The J gene is TRBJ2-7, the V gene TRBV6-1; 7 positions agree with TRBD1. V was clipped by 6 bases and J by 3 bases; unmatched bases: 2. CDR3 length: 12 amino acids. CDR1 is MNHNS and CDR2 is SASEGT in the germline V gene. CDR3 residues: CASRTGFYEQYF. The CDR3 bases are TGTGCCAGCAGGACAGGGTTCTACGAGCAGTACTTC.